This paragraph covers one T cell receptor beta chain sequence. Its antigen remains unknown. One end of the junction fails to match germline, which may point to a read error. The data stem from a study of T cells after yellow fever vaccination. Study background: Fractions with few cells were prepared using SMART-Seq v4 Ultra Low Input.

A universal primer site and UMIs were added as TCR cDNA was made by 5'RACE template switching. Each CDR3 protein gets one entry after TCRdb re-called the 5' RACE reads with MiXCR. The table shows under 300,000 distinct CDR3 sequences, with approximately 6.7% occurring only once. This CDR3 spans 13 amino acids. Germline CDR1 reads DFQATT; CDR2 reads SNEGSKA (reference sequence). Findings and limits, study-wide: Any FACS-sorted repertoire could hold abundant clonotypes that contaminate it from the bulk population. Weaker in magnitude, the secondary response showed a faster peak on day 5 versus 15.

The starting material was CD4+ T cells sorted from PBMCs, obtained on the day of the yellow fever booster vaccination. The clonotype was recovered from a young man who received the YFV17D yellow fever vaccine. The J gene is TRBJ1-5, the V gene TRBV20-1, with a tentative D call TRBD1 (5 bases). In nucleotides, the CDR3 is TGCAGTGCTTTTGGGCAGGACAATCAGCCCCATCATTTT. Translation gives CSAFGQDNQPHHF.